The 8 T cell receptor beta chains reported below all come from one sample, sequenced in a study of OX40 agonist ivuxolimab in advanced cancers. Sequenced by immunoSEQ multiplex PCR; TCRdb stores in-frame clones only, minus some. The profile shows about 64,000 clones, over 75% of them singletons. The sample was CD4+ or CD8+ T cells sorted from blood, taken in a trial of the OX40 agonist ivuxolimab. All receptors come from an adult with an advanced solid tumor such as melanoma, head and neck, liver or kidney cancer.

This rearrangement joins TRBV7-9 to TRBJ1-2, with unresolved D. Trimming cost V 2 bases and J 4 bases, with 11 bases left between them. The CDR3 sequence is 14 residues long. Germline V gives CDR1 SEHNR, CDR2 FQNEAQ (reference sequence). CDR3 bases: TGTGCCAGCAGCTTACGGGGAGTCGGCTATGGCTACACCTTC. This translates into CASSLRGVGYGYTF.

This rearrangement joins TRBV18 to TRBJ2-2; a weak D match, TRBD2 (5 bases). The CDR3 is 14 amino acids. The V and J ends lost 8 bases and 2 bases respectively, with 12 bases between them. The germline V gene has CDR1 KGHSH and CDR2 LQKENI. CDR3: CASPGGKNTGELFF. The CDR3 nucleotides are TGTGCCAGCCCAGGAGGTAAAAACACCGGGGAGCTGTTTTTT.

This clone was seen just once. The V and J genes are TRBV2 and TRBJ1-5; D gene uncertain. The CDR3 covers 13 residues. CDR1 is SNHLY and CDR2 is FYNNEI in the germline V gene. Trimming removed 7 bases from V and 4 bases from J, with 11 bases in between. CDR3 sequence reads: CASTGRSNQPQHF. The CDR3 DNA sequence: TGTGCCAGCACTGGAAGAAGTAATCAGCCCCAGCATTTT.

V usage is TRBV28 and J usage is TRBJ2-7; TRBD2 matches 12 bases. There are 17 residues in the CDR3. J lost 7 bases, V lost 4 bases, and 14 bases had no gene match. From germline, CDR1 is MDHEN and CDR2 SYDVKM. CDR3 nucleotides: TGTGCCAGCAGTTCCCCCCTAGCGGGAGGGGAGGTGGGGGAGCAGTACTTC. Translated: CASSSPLAGGEVGEQYF.

The chain is built from TRBV27 and TRBJ2-1; the D is unclear. Germline loops: CDR1 MNHEY, CDR2 SMNVEV (reference sequence). The V and J ends lost 5 bases and 5 bases respectively, with 10 bases between them. The CDR3 extends over 13 amino acids. The chain's CDR3 is CASSPRADNEQFF. The DNA of the CDR3 is TGTGCCAGCAGTCCTCGGGCAGACAATGAGCAGTTCTTC.

This clone appeared once. This CDR3 is also generated by other DNA sequences in the sample. The chain employs TRBV27 and TRBJ2-3; D is unclear. The V end lost 0 bases, the J end lost 3 bases, and 1 base lay between the germline ends. Germline assignment: CDR1 MNHEY and CDR2 SMNVEV (reference sequence). There are 12 residues in the CDR3. As DNA, the CDR3 is TGTGCCAGCAGTTTATCGACAGATACGCAGTATTTT. It is translated as CASSLSTDTQYF.

The chain is built from TRBV5-1 and TRBJ1-1; D is unresolved. CDR3 length: 17 amino acids. Germline loops: CDR1 SGHRS, CDR2 YFSETQ. Trimming shortened V by 0 bases and J by 5 bases, and 20 bases separated the two germline ends. The CDR3 sequence: CASSLGFPTGWGTEAFF. In DNA, the CDR3 is TGCGCCAGCAGCTTGGGATTCCCTACCGGGTGGGGTACTGAAGCTTTCTTT. Complete variable domain (other parts from reference TRBV5-1 and TRBJ1-1): KAGVTQTPRYLIKTRGQQVTLSCSPISGHRSVSWYQQTPGQGLQFLFEYFSETQRNKGNFPGRFSGRQFSNSRSEMNVSTLELGDSALYLCASSLGFPTGWGTEAFFGQGTRLTVV.

The rearrangement uses TRBV9 and TRBJ2-3; 7 nucleotides align to TRBD2. Germline V gene sequence: CDR1 SGDLS, CDR2 YYNGEE. This CDR3 comprises 15 residues. The V and J ends lost 4 bases and 5 bases, in that order; junction bases with no gene match: 10. This CDR3 reads CASSSGTIPLDTQYF. The CDR3 DNA follows: TGTGCCAGCAGCTCCGGGACTATCCCATTAGATACGCAGTATTTT.